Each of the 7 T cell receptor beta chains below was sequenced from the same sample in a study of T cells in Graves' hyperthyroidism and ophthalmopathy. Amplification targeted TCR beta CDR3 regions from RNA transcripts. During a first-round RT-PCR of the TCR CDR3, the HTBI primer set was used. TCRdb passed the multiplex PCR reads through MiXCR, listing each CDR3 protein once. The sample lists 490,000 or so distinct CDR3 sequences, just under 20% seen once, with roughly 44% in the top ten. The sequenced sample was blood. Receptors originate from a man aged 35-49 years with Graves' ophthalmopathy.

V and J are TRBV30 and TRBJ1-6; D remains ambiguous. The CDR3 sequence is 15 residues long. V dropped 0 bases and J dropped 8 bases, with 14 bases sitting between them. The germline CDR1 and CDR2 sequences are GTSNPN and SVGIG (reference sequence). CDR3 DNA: TGTGCCTGGAGTGTGATTGGACTCTTCGATTCACCCCTCCACTTT. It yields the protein CAWSVIGLFDSPLHF.

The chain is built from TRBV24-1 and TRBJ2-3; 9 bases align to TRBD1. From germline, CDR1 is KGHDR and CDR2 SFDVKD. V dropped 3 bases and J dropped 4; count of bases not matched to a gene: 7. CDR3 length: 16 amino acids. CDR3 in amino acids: CATSDGDRVGADTQYF. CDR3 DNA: TGTGCCACCAGTGATGGGGACAGGGTGGGGGCAGATACGCAGTATTTT.

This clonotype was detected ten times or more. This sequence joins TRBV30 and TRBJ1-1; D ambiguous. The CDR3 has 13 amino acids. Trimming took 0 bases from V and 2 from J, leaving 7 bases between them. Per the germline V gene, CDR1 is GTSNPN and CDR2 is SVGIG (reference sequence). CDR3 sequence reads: CAWSVVTNTEAFF. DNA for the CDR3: TGTGCCTGGAGTGTGGTCACCAACACTGAAGCTTTCTTT.

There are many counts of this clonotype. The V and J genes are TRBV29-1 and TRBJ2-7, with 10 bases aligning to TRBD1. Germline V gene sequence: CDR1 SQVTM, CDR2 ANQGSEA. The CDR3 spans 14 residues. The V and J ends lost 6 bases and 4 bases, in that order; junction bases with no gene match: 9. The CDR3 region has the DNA TGCAGCGTCGTCCCACGGGACAGGGGTTACGAGCAGTACTTC. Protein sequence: CSVVPRDRGYEQYF.

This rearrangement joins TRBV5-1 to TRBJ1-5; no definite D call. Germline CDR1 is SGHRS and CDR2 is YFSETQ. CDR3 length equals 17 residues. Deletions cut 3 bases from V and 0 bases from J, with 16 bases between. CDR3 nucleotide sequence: TGCGCCAGCAGCTCCGGCGTCGGGCCCCGTAGCAATCAGCCCCAGCATTTT. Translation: CASSSGVGPRSNQPQHF.

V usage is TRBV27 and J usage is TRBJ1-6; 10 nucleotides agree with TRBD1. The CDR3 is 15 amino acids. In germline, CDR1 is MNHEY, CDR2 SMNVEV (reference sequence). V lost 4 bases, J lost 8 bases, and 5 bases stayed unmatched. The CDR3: CASSSPTGGYSPLHF. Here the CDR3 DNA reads TGTGCCAGCAGTTCCCCGACAGGGGGCTATTCACCCCTCCACTTT.

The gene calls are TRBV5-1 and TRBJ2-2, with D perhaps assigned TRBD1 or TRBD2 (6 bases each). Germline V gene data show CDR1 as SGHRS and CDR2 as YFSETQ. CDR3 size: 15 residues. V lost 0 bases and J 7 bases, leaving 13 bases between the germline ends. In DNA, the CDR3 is TGCGCCAGCAGCTTGGATACGGGGGCGGTCGGGGAGCTGTTTTTT. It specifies CASSLDTGAVGELFF.